This T cell receptor beta chain is drawn from a study of blood T cell repertoires in COVID-19. Libraries were prepared by immunoSEQ multiplex PCR; TCRdb keeps only in-frame clonotypes and omits some of them. The table includes around 72,000 clones, around 90% detected once. Germline lookup yields CDR1 KGHSH and CDR2 LQKENI. This CDR3 has 15 amino acids. The V and J ends lost 2 bases and 2 bases, in that order; junction bases with no gene match: 3. This sequence joins TRBV18 and TRBJ2-7; 10 bases align to TRBD2. This TCR was sampled from a man aged 50-60 years with acute or convalescent COVID-19. Sequenced sample: peripheral blood. The CDR3 reads CASSPASGGTYEQYF. The DNA of the CDR3 is TGTGCCAGCTCACCAGCTAGCGGGGGTACCTACGAGCAGTACTTC.